In this sample, the clone carrying this T cell receptor beta chain turned up a few times. Deletions cut 8 bases from V and 7 bases from J, with 21 bases between. CDR3 length: 15 amino acids. CDR1 is SGHTA and CDR2 is FQGNSA in the germline V gene. This sample was taken from a study of CD8+CD57+ T cells in acquired aplastic anemia. Study-wide background: Sorted CD4+ and CD8+ cell DNA averaged roughly 3.2 ug.

It was patients with CD8+CD57+ cell expansion by flow cytometry who were chosen for sequencing. Among the patients, none had received any therapy at the time of blood sampling. TCR beta VDJ combinations and CDR3 sequences were profiled from genomic DNA. MiXCR, run by TCRdb on the reads, gives a single entry per CDR3 protein. In the table there are 450,000 to 550,000 distinct CDR3 sequences, over 25% of which are singletons. This chain joins TRBV7-2 and TRBJ2-1; D might be TRBD2 (7 bases). The TCR comes from a human donor with aplastic anemia. Sequences were obtained from sorted CD4+, CD8+, or CD8+CD57+ T cells (not recorded which) from PBMCs. Here the CDR3 DNA reads TGTGCCAGCCGGGGAGGGGGACGGGAGAGGAATGAGCAGTTCTTC. Residues: CASRGGGRERNEQFF.